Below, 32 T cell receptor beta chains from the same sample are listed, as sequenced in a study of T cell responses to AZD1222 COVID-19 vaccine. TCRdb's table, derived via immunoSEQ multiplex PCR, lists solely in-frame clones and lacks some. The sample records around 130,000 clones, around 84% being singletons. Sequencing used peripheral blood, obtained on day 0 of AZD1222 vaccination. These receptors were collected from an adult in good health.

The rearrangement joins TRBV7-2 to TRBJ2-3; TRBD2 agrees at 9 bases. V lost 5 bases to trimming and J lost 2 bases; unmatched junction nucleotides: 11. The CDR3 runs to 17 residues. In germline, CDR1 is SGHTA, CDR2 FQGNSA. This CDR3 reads CASSLAGGPRSTDTQYF. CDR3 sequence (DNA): TGTGCCAGCAGCCTCGCGGGGGGGCCTCGCTCCACAGATACGCAGTATTTT.

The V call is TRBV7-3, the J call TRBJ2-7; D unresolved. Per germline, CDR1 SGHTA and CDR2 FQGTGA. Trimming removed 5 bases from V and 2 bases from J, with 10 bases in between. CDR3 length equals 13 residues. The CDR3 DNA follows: TGTGCCAGCAGCCAAGGGTCCACCTACGAGCAGTACTTC. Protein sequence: CASSQGSTYEQYF.

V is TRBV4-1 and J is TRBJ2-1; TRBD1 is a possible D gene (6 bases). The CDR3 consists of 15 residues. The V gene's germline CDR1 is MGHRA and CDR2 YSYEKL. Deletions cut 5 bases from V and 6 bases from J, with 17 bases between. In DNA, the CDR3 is TGCGCCAGCAGCGTTAGGGGGTTGGTGGGCAATGAGCAGTTCTTC. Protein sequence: CASSVRGLVGNEQFF.

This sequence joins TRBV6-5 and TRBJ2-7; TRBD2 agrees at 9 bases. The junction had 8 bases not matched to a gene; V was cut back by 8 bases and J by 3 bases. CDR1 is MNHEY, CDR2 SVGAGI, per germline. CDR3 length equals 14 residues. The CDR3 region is CASVGGGAYYEQYF. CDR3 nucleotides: TGTGCCAGCGTCGGCGGGGGGGCTTACTACGAGCAGTACTTC.

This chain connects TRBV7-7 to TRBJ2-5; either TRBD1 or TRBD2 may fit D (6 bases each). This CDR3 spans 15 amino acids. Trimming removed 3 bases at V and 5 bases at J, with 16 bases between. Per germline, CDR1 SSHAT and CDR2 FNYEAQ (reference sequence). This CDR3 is CASSLGGQTWETQYF. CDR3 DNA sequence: TGTGCCAGCAGCTTGGGGGGCCAGACCTGGGAGACCCAGTACTTC.

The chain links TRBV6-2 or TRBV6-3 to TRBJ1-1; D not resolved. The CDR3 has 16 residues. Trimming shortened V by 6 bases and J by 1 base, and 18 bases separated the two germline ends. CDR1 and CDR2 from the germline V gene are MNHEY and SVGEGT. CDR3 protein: CASSPPPLTKNTEAFF. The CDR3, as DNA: TGTGCCAGCAGCCCTCCTCCGCTTACAAAGAACACTGAAGCTTTCTTT.

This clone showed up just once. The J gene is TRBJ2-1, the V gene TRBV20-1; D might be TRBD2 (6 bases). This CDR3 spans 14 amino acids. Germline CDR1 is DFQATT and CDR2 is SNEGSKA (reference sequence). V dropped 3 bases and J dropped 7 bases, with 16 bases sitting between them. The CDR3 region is CSASAFAGWNEQFF. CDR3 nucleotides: TGCAGTGCTAGTGCCTTTGCGGGGTGGAATGAGCAGTTCTTC.

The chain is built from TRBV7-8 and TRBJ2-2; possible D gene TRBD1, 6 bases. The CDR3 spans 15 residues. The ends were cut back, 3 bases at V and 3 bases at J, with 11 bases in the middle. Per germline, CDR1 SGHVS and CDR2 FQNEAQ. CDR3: CASSFRRGYTGELFF. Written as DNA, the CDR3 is TGTGCCAGCAGCTTCCGCAGGGGTTACACCGGGGAGCTGTTTTTT.

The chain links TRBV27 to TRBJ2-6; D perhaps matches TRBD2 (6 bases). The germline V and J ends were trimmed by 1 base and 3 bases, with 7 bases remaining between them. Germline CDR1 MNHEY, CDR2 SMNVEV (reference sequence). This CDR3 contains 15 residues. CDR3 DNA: TGTGCCAGCAGTTTATGGGGGGATGGGGCCAACGTCCTGACTTTC. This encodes CASSLWGDGANVLTF.

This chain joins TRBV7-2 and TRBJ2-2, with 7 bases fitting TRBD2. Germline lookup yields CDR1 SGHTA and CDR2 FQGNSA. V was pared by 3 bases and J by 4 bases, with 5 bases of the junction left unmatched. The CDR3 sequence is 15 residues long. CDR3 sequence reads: CASSFRRGFTGELFF. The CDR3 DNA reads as TGTGCCAGCAGCTTCCGGCGGGGGTTCACCGGGGAGCTGTTTTTT.

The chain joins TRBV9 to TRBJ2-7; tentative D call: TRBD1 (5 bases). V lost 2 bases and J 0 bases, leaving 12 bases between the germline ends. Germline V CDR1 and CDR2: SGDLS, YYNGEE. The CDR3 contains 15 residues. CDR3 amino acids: CASSVAGQSSYEQYF. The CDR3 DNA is TGTGCCAGCAGCGTGGCAGGGCAGAGCTCCTACGAGCAGTACTTC.

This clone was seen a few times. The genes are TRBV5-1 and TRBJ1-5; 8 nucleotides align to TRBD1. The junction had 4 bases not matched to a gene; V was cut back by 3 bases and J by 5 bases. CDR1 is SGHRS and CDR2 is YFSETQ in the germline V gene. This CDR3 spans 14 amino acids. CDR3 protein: CASSYGQGDQPQHF. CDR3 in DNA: TGCGCCAGCAGCTACGGACAGGGAGATCAGCCCCAGCATTTT.

The CDR3, as DNA: TGTGCTAGTGGTAAGGGACAGGGCAATGATGAAGCTTTCTTT. The encoded protein is CASGKGQGNDEAFF. The gene calls are TRBV12-5 and TRBJ1-1, with 9 bases aligning to TRBD1. From germline, CDR1 is LGHNT and CDR2 FRNRAP. This CDR3 spans 14 amino acids. Trimming took 5 bases from V and 7 from J; bases not matched to a gene: 8.

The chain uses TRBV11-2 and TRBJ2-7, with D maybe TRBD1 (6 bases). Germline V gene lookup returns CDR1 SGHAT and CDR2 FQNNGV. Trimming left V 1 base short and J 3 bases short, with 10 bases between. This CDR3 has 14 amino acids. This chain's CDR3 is CASSLVGHDYEQYF. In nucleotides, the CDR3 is TGTGCCAGCAGCTTAGTGGGACACGACTACGAGCAGTACTTC.

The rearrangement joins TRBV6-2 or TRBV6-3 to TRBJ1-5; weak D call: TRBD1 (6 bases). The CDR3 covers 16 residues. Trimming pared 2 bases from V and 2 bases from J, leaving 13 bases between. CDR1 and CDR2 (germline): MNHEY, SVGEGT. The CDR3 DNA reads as TGTGCCAGCAGTTACGGACAGAAAGGAGGCAATCAGCCCCAGCATTTT. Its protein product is CASSYGQKGGNQPQHF.

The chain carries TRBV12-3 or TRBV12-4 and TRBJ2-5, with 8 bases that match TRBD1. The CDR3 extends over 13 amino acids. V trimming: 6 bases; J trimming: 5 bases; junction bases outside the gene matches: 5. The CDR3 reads CASRTDRDETQYF. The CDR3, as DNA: TGTGCCAGCAGGACGGACAGGGATGAGACCCAGTACTTC.

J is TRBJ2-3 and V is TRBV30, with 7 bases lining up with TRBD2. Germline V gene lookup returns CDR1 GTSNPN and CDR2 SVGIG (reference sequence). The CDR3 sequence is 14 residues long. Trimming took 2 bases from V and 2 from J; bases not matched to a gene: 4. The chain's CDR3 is CAWSPGGFTDTQYF. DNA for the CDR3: TGTGCCTGGAGTCCGGGGGGATTCACAGATACGCAGTATTTT.

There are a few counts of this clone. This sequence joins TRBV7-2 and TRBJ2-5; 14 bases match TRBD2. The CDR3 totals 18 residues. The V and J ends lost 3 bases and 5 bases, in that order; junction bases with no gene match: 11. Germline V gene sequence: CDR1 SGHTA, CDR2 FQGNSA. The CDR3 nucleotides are TGTGCCAGCAGCTTTAACGGGGGACTAGCGGGGGCACAGGAGACCCAGTACTTC. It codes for CASSFNGGLAGAQETQYF.

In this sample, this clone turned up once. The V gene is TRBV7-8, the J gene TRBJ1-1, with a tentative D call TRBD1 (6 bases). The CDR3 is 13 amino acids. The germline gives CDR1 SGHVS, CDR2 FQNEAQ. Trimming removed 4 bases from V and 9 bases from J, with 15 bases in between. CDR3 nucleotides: TGTGCCAGCAGCTCGTGGACAGACAGAAAAGCTTTCTTT. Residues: CASSSWTDRKAFF.

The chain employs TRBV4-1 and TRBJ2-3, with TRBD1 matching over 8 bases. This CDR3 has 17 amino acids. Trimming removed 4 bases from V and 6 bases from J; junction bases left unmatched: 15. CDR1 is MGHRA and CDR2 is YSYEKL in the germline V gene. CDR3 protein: CASSLSFGQGSWDTQYF. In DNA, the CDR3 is TGCGCCAGCAGCCTGAGTTTCGGACAGGGCAGCTGGGATACGCAGTATTTT.

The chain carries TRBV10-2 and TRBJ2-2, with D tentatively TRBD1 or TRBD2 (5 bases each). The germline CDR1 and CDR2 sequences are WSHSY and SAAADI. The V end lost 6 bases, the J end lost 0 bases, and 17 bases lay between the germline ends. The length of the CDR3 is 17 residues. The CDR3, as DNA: TGCGCCAGCAGGGACCGGGCCCTGGGGGCGAACACCGGGGAGCTGTTTTTT. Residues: CASRDRALGANTGELFF.

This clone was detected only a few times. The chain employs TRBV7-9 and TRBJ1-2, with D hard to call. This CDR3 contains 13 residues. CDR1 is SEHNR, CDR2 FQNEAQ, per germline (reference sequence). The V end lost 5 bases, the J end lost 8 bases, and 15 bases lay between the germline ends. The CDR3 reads CASSQQRIEGYTF. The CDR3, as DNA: TGTGCCAGCAGCCAACAGCGGATAGAGGGCTACACCTTC.

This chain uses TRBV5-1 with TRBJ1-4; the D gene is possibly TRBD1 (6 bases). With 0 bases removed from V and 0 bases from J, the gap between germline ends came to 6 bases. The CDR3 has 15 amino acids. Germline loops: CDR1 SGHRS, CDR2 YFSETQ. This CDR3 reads CASSLGTATNEKLFF. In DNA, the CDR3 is TGCGCCAGCAGCTTGGGGACAGCAACTAATGAAAAACTGTTTTTT. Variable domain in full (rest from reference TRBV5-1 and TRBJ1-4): KAGVTQTPRYLIKTRGQQVTLSCSPISGHRSVSWYQQTPGQGLQFLFEYFSETQRNKGNFPGRFSGRQFSNSRSEMNVSTLELGDSALYLCASSLGTATNEKLFFGSGTQLSVL.

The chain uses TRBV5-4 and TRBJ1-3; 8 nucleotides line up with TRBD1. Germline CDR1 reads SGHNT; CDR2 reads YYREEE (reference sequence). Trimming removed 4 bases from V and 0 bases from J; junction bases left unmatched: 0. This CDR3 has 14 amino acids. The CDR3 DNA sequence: TGTGCCAGCAGCGACAGGGGCTCTGGAAACACCATATATTTT. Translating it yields CASSDRGSGNTIYF.

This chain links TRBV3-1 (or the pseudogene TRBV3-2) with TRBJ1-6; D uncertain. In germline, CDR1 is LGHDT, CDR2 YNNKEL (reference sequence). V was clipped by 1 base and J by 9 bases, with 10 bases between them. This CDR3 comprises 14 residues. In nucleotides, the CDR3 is TGTGCCAGCAGCCAAGTCGTGGTGGGTTCACCCCTCCACTTT. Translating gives CASSQVVVGSPLHF.

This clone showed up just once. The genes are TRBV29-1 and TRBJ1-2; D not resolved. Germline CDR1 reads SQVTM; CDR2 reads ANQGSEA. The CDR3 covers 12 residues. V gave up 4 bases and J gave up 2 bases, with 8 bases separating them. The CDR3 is CSVGEGNYGYTF. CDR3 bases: TGCAGCGTTGGAGAGGGAAACTATGGCTACACCTTC.

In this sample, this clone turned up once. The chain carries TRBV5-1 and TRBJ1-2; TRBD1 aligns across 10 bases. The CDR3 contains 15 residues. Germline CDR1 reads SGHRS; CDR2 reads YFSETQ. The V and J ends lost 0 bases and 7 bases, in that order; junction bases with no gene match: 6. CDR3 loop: CASSLGQGATGGYTF. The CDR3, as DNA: TGCGCCAGCAGCTTGGGACAGGGGGCAACGGGTGGCTACACCTTC.

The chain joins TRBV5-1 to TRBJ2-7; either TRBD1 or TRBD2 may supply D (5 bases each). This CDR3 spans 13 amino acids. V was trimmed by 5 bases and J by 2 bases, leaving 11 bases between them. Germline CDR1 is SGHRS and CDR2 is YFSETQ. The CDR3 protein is CASRGTETYEQYF. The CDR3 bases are TGCGCCAGCAGAGGGACGGAAACCTACGAGCAGTACTTC.

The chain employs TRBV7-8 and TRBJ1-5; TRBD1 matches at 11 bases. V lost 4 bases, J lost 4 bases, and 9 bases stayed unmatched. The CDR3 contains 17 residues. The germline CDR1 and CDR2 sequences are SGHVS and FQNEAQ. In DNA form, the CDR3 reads TGTGCCAGCAGCTCGATCCGGGACAGGGGGAGTAATCAGCCCCAGCATTTT. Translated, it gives CASSSIRDRGSNQPQHF.

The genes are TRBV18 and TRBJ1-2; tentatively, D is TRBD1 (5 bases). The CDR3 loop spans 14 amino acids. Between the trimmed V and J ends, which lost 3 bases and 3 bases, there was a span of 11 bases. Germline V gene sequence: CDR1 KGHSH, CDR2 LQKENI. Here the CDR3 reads CASSPLEGHYGYTF. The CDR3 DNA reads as TGTGCCAGCTCACCCCTCGAGGGGCACTATGGCTACACCTTC.

The CDR3 reads CASSSFPGQGASEAFF. CDR3 DNA sequence: TGTGCCAGCAGCTCCTTCCCAGGACAGGGGGCGTCTGAAGCTTTCTTT. The rearrangement uses TRBV7-2 and TRBJ1-1, with TRBD1 matching 11 bases. CDR1 SGHTA and CDR2 FQGNSA come from the germline V gene. The CDR3 sequence is 16 residues long. V was pared by 4 bases and J by 6 bases, with 10 bases of the junction left unmatched.

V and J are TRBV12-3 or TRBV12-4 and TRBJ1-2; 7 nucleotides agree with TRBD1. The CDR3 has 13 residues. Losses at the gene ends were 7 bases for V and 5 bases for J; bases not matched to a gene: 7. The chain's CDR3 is CASTSTGLYGYTF. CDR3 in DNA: TGTGCCAGCACGTCGACAGGGCTTTATGGCTACACCTTC.